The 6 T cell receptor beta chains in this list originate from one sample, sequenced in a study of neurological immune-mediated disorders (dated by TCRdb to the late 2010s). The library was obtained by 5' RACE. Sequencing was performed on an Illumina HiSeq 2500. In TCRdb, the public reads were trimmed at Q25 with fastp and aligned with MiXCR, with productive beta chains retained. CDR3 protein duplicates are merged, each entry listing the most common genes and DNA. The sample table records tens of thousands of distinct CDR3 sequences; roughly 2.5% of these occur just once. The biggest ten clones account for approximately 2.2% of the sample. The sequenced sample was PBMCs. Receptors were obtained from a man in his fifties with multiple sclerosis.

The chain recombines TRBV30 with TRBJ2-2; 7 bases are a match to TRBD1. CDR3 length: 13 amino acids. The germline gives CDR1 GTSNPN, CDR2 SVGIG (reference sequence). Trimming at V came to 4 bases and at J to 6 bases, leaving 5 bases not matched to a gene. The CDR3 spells CAWTTGIAGELFF. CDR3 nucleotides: TGTGCCTGGACGACAGGGATCGCCGGGGAGCTGTTTTTT.

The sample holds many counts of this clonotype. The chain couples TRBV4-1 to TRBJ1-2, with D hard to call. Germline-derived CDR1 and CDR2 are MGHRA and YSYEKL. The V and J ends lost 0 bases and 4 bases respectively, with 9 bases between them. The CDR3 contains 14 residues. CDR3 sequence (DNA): TGCGCCAGCAGCCAAGATGGCAGCTTCTATGGCTACACCTTC. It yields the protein CASSQDGSFYGYTF.

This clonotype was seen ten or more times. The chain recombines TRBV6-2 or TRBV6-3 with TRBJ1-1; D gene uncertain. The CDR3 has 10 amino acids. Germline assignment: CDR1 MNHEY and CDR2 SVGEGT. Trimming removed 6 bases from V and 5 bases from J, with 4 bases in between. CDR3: CASRRTEAFF. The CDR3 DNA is TGTGCCAGCAGGCGGACTGAAGCTTTCTTT.

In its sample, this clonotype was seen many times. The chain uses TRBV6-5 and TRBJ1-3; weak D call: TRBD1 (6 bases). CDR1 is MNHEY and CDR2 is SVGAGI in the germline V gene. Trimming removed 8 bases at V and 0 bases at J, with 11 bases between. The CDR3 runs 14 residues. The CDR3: CASEGGASGNTIYF. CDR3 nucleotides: TGTGCCAGCGAGGGGGGAGCCTCTGGAAACACCATATATTTT.

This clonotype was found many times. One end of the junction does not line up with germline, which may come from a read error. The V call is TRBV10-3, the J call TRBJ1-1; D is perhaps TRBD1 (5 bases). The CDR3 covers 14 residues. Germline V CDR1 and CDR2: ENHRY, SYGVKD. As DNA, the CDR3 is TGTGCCATCAGCGGCAGGGCTGGGAACGCTGAAGCTTTCTTT. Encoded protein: CAISGRAGNAEAFF.

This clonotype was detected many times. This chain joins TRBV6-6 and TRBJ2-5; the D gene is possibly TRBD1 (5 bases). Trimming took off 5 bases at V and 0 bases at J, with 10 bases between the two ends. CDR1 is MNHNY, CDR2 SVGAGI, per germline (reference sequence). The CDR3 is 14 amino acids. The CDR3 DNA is TGTGCCAGCAGTCAACCGACAGACCAAGAGACCCAGTACTTC. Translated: CASSQPTDQETQYF.